A selection of T cell receptor beta chains follows, all from one sample in a study of T cells in narcolepsy. Data came from immunoSEQ multiplex PCR; TCRdb stores just in-frame clones and leaves some out. The data hold roughly 20,000 clones, with roughly 87% observed a single time. Material: memory (CD45RA-) CD4+ T cells from blood. The source of these receptors is a human donor in good health. CDR3s include the opening cysteine and the closing phenylalanine or tryptophan. Each record gives: D gene, V gene, J gene, clone size, CDR3 protein, CDR3 DNA. The D gene is left open where the match is weak. For some rows the clone size is stated as once, few or many, or as a class when expanded; others skip it.

D gene: NA; V gene: TRBV5-1; J gene: TRBJ2-4; clone size: NA; CDR3 protein: CASSREAGLAKNIQYF; CDR3 DNA: TGCGCCAGCAGCCGAGAGGCGGGTCTAGCCAAAAACATTCAGTACTTC
D gene: TRBD2; V gene: TRBV19; J gene: TRBJ2-3; clone size: NA; CDR3 protein: CATGGSRTDTQYF; CDR3 DNA: TGTGCCACCGGGGGGTCACGGACAGATACGCAGTATTTT
D gene: TRBD1; V gene: TRBV27; J gene: TRBJ2-5; clone size: NA; CDR3 protein: CASRWGTGGQETQYF; CDR3 DNA: TGTGCCAGCAGGTGGGGGACAGGGGGTCAGGAGACCCAGTACTTC
D gene: NA; V gene: TRBV6-5; J gene: TRBJ1-1; clone size: NA; CDR3 protein: CASRPGQLNTEAFF; CDR3 DNA: TGTGCCAGCAGGCCAGGACAGCTGAACACTGAAGCTTTCTTT
D gene: NA; V gene: TRBV6-5; J gene: TRBJ2-5; clone size: NA; CDR3 protein: CASSRDLQETQYF; CDR3 DNA: TGTGCCAGCAGTCGGGACCTTCAAGAGACCCAGTACTTC
D gene: NA; V gene: TRBV5-1; J gene: TRBJ1-6; clone size: NA; CDR3 protein: CASSLGRVLEDSPLHF; CDR3 DNA: TGCGCCAGCAGTCTTGGAAGAGTTCTCGAGGATTCACCCCTCCACTTT
D gene: TRBD2; V gene: TRBV5-6; J gene: TRBJ2-7; clone size: NA; CDR3 protein: CASSQPGLAYEQYF; CDR3 DNA: TGTGCCAGCAGCCAACCTGGACTAGCCTACGAGCAGTACTTC
D gene: TRBD1; V gene: TRBV11-2; J gene: TRBJ1-2; clone size: NA; CDR3 protein: CASSYGTGDLYGYTF; CDR3 DNA: TGTGCCAGCAGCTATGGGACAGGAGACCTCTATGGCTACACCTTC
D gene: NA; V gene: TRBV30; J gene: TRBJ2-5; clone size: NA; CDR3 protein: CAWSVWVAETQYF; CDR3 DNA: TGTGCCTGGAGTGTTTGGGTGGCAGAGACCCAGTACTTC
D gene: NA; V gene: TRBV7-3; J gene: TRBJ2-1; clone size: NA; CDR3 protein: CASSSRPVATYGGNEQFF; CDR3 DNA: TGTGCCAGCAGCTCCCGACCTGTGGCTACTTATGGGGGCAATGAGCAGTTCTTC
D gene: TRBD1; V gene: TRBV7-2; J gene: TRBJ2-1; clone size: NA; CDR3 protein: CASSPAGGSYNEQFF; CDR3 DNA: TGTGCCAGCAGCCCCGCAGGGGGTTCCTACAATGAGCAGTTCTTC
D gene: NA; V gene: TRBV7-2; J gene: TRBJ1-2; clone size: NA; CDR3 protein: CASSLGRGAGGGYTF; CDR3 DNA: TGTGCCAGCAGCTTAGGACGGGGGGCGGGTGGTGGCTACACCTTC
D gene: NA; V gene: TRBV27; J gene: TRBJ2-1; clone size: NA; CDR3 protein: CASRNSYNEQFF; CDR3 DNA: TGTGCCAGCAGAAACTCCTACAATGAGCAGTTCTTC
D gene: NA; V gene: TRBV28; J gene: TRBJ2-1; clone size: once; CDR3 protein: CASSLSGFNTNEQFF; CDR3 DNA: TGTGCCAGCAGTTTATCTGGCTTCAACACAAATGAGCAGTTCTTC
D gene: NA; V gene: TRBV10-3; J gene: TRBJ1-3; clone size: few; CDR3 protein: CAISYAGNTIYF; CDR3 DNA: TGTGCCATCAGTTACGCTGGAAACACCATATATTTT
D gene: NA; V gene: TRBV7-2; J gene: TRBJ2-1; clone size: NA; CDR3 protein: CASSLGRYNEQFF; CDR3 DNA: TGTGCCAGCAGCTTAGGCAGATACAATGAGCAGTTCTTC
D gene: TRBD2; V gene: TRBV18; J gene: TRBJ2-3; clone size: NA; CDR3 protein: CASSPEAGLTDTQYF; CDR3 DNA: TGTGCCAGCTCACCCGAAGCGGGACTCACAGATACGCAGTATTTT